This paragraph covers one TCR beta chain sequence. The data originate from a study of blood T cell repertoires in COVID-19. Overall study context: The study drew acute and convalescent COVID-19 samples from the United States, Italy and Spain.

Assay used: immunoSEQ multiplex PCR; TCRdb lists only in-frame clones, some missing. Of approximately 290,000 clones in the sample, around 85% are singletons; the top ten hold roughly 0.87%. Trimming took 11 bases from V and 2 from J; bases not matched to a gene: 9. Germline assignment: CDR1 LNHDA and CDR2 SQIVND (reference sequence). The CDR3 spans 15 residues. The chain combines TRBV19 with TRBJ2-6, with 7 nucleotides matching TRBD1. The sample taken for sequencing was peripheral blood. The origin of this receptor is a human donor with COVID-19, enrolled during active disease. The donor label of this sample is uncertain. CDR3 amino acids: CAFGTVWAGANVLTF. CDR3 coding DNA: TGTGCCTTCGGGACAGTCTGGGCTGGGGCCAACGTCCTGACTTTC.